The sequence of this T cell receptor beta chain was determined in a study of cytomegalovirus exposure and HLA in healthy donors. CDR1 is LNHDA and CDR2 is SQIVND in the germline V gene (reference sequence). V lost 1 base, J lost 3 bases, and 0 bases stayed unmatched. This CDR3 is built from 14 residues. As for this clone: As yet, its antigen is unknown.

The donors were members of the validation cohort, which comprised about 130 subjects and was separate from the first cohort of roughly 700 subjects. Study conclusions and caveats: One later analysis, an examination of the 90 to 150 validation repertoires, found that first-cohort TCR clusters tended to co-occur in them.

Profiling relied on immunoSEQ multiplex PCR, and the TCRdb table lists in-frame clones only, not all of them. The sample consists of 90,000 to 140,000 clones, about 85% of them appearing once. Sequencing was carried out using PBMCs. The TCR comes from a woman younger than 30 in good health and CMV-seropositive. This chain joins TRBV19 and TRBJ2-7, with 10 bases aligning to TRBD1. The DNA of the CDR3 is TGTGCCAGTAGTATAGGGACAGGGGGCTACGAGCAGTACTTC. Translated: CASSIGTGGYEQYF. The full variable domain, completed using reference TRBV19 and TRBJ2-7, is DGGITQSPKYLFRKEGQNVTLSCEQNLNHDAMYWYRQDPGQGLRLIYYSQIVNDFQKGDIAEGYSVSREKKESFPLTVTSAQKNPTAFYLCASSIGTGGYEQYFGPGTRLTVT.